This TCR beta chain was found in a study of blood T cell repertoires in COVID-19. This table comes from immunoSEQ multiplex PCR, and its TCRdb copy is limited to in-frame clones, with some not included. The profile shows over 250,000 clones, about 88% of them singletons. Germline lookup yields CDR1 SGHDT and CDR2 YYEEEE. The CDR3 is 14 residues long. V was shortened by 6 bases and J by 7 bases, with 19 bases between the two germline ends. The clonotype was recovered from a man aged 55-75 years who had recovered from COVID-19. The sequencing sample was made of PBMCs or T cells enriched from blood (not recorded which). The chain employs TRBV5-6 and TRBJ1-1, with D tentatively TRBD1 (5 bases). The CDR3 protein is CASTKTLGPGEAFF. CDR3 DNA: TGTGCCAGCACTAAAACCTTGGGGCCGGGTGAAGCTTTCTTT.